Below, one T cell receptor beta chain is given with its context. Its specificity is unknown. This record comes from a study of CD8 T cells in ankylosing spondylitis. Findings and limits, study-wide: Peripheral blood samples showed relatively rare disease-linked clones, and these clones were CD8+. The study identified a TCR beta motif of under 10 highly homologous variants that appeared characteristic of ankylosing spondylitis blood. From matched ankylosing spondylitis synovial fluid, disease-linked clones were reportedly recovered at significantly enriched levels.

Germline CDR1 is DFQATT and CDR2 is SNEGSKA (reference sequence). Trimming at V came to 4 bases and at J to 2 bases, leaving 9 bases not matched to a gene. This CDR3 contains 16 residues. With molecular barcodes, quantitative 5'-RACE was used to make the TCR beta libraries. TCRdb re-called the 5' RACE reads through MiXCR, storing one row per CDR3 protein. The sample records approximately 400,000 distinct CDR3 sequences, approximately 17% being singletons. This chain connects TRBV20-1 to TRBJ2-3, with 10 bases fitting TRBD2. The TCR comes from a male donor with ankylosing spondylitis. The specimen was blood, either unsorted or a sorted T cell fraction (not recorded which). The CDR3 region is CSAKPWLAGVTDTQYF. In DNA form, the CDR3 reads TGCAGTGCTAAACCCTGGCTAGCGGGGGTCACAGATACGCAGTATTTT.